This T cell receptor (beta chain) was found in a study of CD8 T cells in ankylosing spondylitis. General study results and limits: What seemed typical of ankylosing spondylitis blood was a TCR beta motif built from about 8 highly homologous variants. Before this, some motif variants had been reported in reactive arthritis synovial fluid and blood. Significant enrichment of disease-linked clones was reported in matched ankylosing spondylitis synovial fluid.

Trimming shortened V by 0 bases and J by 2 bases, and 10 bases separated the two germline ends. Germline V gene lookup returns CDR1 DFQATT and CDR2 SNEGSKA (reference sequence). The CDR3 is 14 amino acids. In making TCR beta libraries, quantitative 5'-RACE with molecular barcodes was used. From the 5' RACE reads, TCRdb called clonotypes with MiXCR, one entry per CDR3 protein. The repertoire holds fewer than 550,000 distinct CDR3 sequences, with about 5.7% as singletons. This clonotype was observed many times. Its antigen is undetermined. The sequencing sample was made of blood, either unsorted or a sorted T cell fraction (not recorded which). V usage is TRBV20-1 and J usage is TRBJ1-2; D gene unclear. The sequence came from a male donor with ankylosing spondylitis. In nucleotides, the CDR3 is TGCAGTGCTAGAGATGATCTAAAAAACTATGGCTACACCTTC. It translates to CSARDDLKNYGYTF.